This TCR beta chain was found in a study of blood T cell repertoires in COVID-19 (TCRdb year 2020). Regarding the research as a whole: Samples from collaborators originated in the United States, Italy and Spain and spanned both the acute and convalescent phases of COVID-19. The prospective study material was composed of cDNA or gDNA derived from T cells, B-cell-depleted T cells, or PBMCs. Subjects who had been exposed to COVID-19, were actively infected with it, or had recovered from it provided the deeply sampled blood TCRbeta repertoires that made up the dataset. A freely available public database, intended as a resource for researchers studying the immune response to SARS-CoV-2, is where the repertoires were released. Samples were obtained from the ongoing ImmuneRACE study (first 160 participants) and from over a thousand subjects provided by 6 global collaborators. Sample metadata almost always included a de-identified subject ID, COVID-19 status, age in years and sex. Where available, HLA class I and class II types were obtained from metadata supplied by the sample provider rather than from assay-based typing. The research as a whole found: Clinical and demographic metadata were provided uncurated, with the amount varying by source and participant.

TCRbeta CDR3 regions were amplified from genomic DNA using the immunoSEQ Assay, a bias-controlled multiplex PCR. Turning to the authors' computational methods: Nucleated cell counts per sample were estimated from amplification of reference gene primers within the assay. To quantify the absolute abundance of each unique TCRbeta CDR3 rearrangement, sequence reads were collapsed and filtered. For each sample, productive Simpson clonality was calculated as the square root of Simpson's diversity index across productive rearrangements. Drawn from immuneACCESS, this table holds only the in-frame rearrangements with V and J called that TCRdb kept. Clones are partly lost; checked studies trace under half to an unresolved V gene and leave the rest unexplained. That table gives V, J and clone size, and the DNA gave D and trimming. The sample contains approximately 220,000 clones, approximately 86% of them found a single time. The ten largest clones take up around 3.1% of the sample.

The collaborating institutions used their own protocols to collect whole blood in K2EDTA tubes. Collaborator samples were shipped for TCRbeta analysis as frozen whole blood, isolated PBMCs, or DNA extracted from either sample type. In the case of this clone: Its recognized antigen is unknown. The sample holds no much larger clone one base away, and base qualities are not on file.

Per the germline V gene, SGDLS is the CDR1 and YYNGEE is the CDR2. The CDR3 covers 15 residues, taking in both the cysteine and the phenylalanine. Of all the DNA, just the CDR3 is kept, 45 bases in frame from base 1. Trimming at the junction amounts to 0 bases on V and 5 bases on J, and the germline ends lie 14 bases apart. Rearrangement joined TRBV9 to TRBJ1-2; the D region possibly corresponds to TRBD1 (5 bases align). The material sequenced was peripheral blood. This TCR was sampled from a man in his sixties with acute or convalescent COVID-19. The DNA sequence reads TGTGCCAGCAGCGTAGCGGGGGATCGTAAGTATGGCTACACCTTC. Protein translation: CASSVAGDRKYGYTF.